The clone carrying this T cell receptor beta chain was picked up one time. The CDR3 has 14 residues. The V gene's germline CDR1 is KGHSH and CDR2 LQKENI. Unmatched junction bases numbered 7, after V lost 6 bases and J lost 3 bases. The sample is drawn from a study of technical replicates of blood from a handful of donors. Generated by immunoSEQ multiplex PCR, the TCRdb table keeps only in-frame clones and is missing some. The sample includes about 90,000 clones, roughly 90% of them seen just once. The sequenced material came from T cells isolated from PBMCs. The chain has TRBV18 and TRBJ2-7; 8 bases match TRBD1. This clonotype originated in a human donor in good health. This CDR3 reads CASSAGGAGYEQYF. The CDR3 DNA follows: TGTGCCAGCTCCGCAGGGGGCGCAGGCTACGAGCAGTACTTC.